This TCR beta chain originates from a study of T cell responses to AZD1222 COVID-19 vaccine. Whole-study findings and limits: Compared with day 0, the breadth and depth of the Spike-specific TCR repertoire rose significantly after two doses of AZD1222.

The CDR3 spans 15 residues. Germline assignment: CDR1 ENHRY and CDR2 SYGVKD. With V trimmed by 4 bases and J by 2 bases, 7 bases remained unmatched. Details on this clone: Antigen specificity is unknown.

The method was immunoSEQ multiplex PCR; TCRdb's version includes in-frame clones alone and lacks a portion of them. Of 90,000 to 150,000 clones in the sample, around 87% are singletons; the top ten hold approximately 3.5%. The receptor comes from an adult in good health. The sequences come from peripheral blood, collected on day 0 of AZD1222 vaccination. The chain couples TRBV10-3 to TRBJ1-2; 7 bases are shared with TRBD1. The CDR3: CAISAPTQGNYGYTF. In nucleotides, the CDR3 is TGTGCCATCAGTGCTCCCACACAGGGGAACTATGGCTACACCTTC.